Listed below are T cell receptor beta chains from one sample, sequenced in a study of CD4 T cells in relation to SARS-CoV-2 and coronaviruses. Measured with immunoSEQ multiplex PCR; TCRdb has only the in-frame clones, and not every one. The table records about 36,000 clones, over 65% of them present only once. Antigens for these TCRs are unknown. The sequenced sample consisted of memory CD4+ T cells from PBMCs, cultured in vitro. These receptors were taken from an adult with COVID-19. Both conserved end residues are part of each CDR3. A D gene is named only where the DNA matches it firmly. Size is omitted from some rows. Given values are once, few, many or a class for expanded clones.

TGCAGCGTGGAGACAGGCCAAGAGACCCAGTACTTC | CSVETGQETQYF | NA | TRBV29-1 | NA | TRBJ2-5
TGTGCCAGTAACTTAGCCGATACGCAGTATTTT | CASNLADTQYF | NA | TRBV2 | NA | TRBJ2-3
TGTGCCAGCAGCGTAGAGGCGGGAAGTAATGAGCAGTTCTTC | CASSVEAGSNEQFF | NA | TRBV9 | NA | TRBJ2-1
TGTGCCTGGAGGGACAGGGGTCGCCTGAATTCACCCCTCCACTTT | CAWRDRGRLNSPLHF | TRBD1 | TRBV30 | NA | TRBJ1-6
TGTGCCAGCAGTTCAATTACAGGGTACCAAGAGACCCAGTACTTC | CASSSITGYQETQYF | NA | TRBV28 | once | TRBJ2-5
TGTGCCAGCAGCCGAGGGACAGGGGGAACTAACTATGGCTACACCTTC | CASSRGTGGTNYGYTF | TRBD1 | TRBV28 | few | TRBJ1-2
TGTGCCAGCAGCACAGCAGCGGGAATCACAGATACGCAGTATTTT | CASSTAAGITDTQYF | TRBD2 | TRBV11-2 | NA | TRBJ2-3
TGTGCCAGCAGTTTACAGGGGGCTGGAGCTAATGAAAAACTGTTTTTT | CASSLQGAGANEKLFF | TRBD1 | TRBV2 | few | TRBJ1-4
TGTGCCACGCTTCGAAGGCCCATAGGTAGACGGTGGCGGCCCGGAGAGGAGACCCAGTACTTC | CATLRRPIGRRWRPGEETQYF | NA | TRBV28 | once | TRBJ2-5
TGCGCCAGCAGCCAAGTGGGGACAGGGGCCACTGAAGCTTTCTTT | CASSQVGTGATEAFF | TRBD1 | TRBV4-1 | NA | TRBJ1-1
TGTGCCAGCAGCGGAGGACAGGGGCAGAGTGCGAACACCGGGGAGCTGTTTTTT | CASSGGQGQSANTGELFF | TRBD1 | TRBV9 | NA | TRBJ2-2
TGTGCCAGCAGTTACACAGGGGGGGAGCAGTTCTTC | CASSYTGGEQFF | TRBD1 | TRBV6-5 | NA | TRBJ2-1
TGTGCCAGCATGGGACCAAGAAACAATGAGCAGTTCTTC | CASMGPRNNEQFF | NA | TRBV6-5 | NA | TRBJ2-1
TGTGCCAGCAGCTCATATCCAACCGGACACGCCAATGAGCAGTTCTTC | CASSSYPTGHANEQFF | NA | TRBV7-9 | NA | TRBJ2-1
TGTGCCAGCAGCTCGATAGCGGGGGTGAACACCGGGGAGCTGTTTTTT | CASSSIAGVNTGELFF | TRBD2 | TRBV7-2 | NA | TRBJ2-2
TGTGCCAGCAGCTTAAGTAGCGGGAGGGGGTACAATGAGCAGTTCTTC | CASSLSSGRGYNEQFF | TRBD2 | TRBV11-3 | NA | TRBJ2-1